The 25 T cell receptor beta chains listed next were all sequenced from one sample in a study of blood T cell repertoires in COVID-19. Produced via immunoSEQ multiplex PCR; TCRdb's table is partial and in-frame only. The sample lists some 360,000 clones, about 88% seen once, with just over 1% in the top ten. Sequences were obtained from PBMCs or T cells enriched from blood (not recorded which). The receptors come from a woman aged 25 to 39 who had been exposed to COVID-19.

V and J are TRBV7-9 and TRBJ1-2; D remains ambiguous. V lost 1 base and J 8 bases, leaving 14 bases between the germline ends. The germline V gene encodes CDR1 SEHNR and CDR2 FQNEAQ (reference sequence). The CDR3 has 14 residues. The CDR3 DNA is TGTGCCAGCAGCTTAGAACTCTGGGGAGGCGGCTACACCTTC. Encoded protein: CASSLELWGGGYTF.

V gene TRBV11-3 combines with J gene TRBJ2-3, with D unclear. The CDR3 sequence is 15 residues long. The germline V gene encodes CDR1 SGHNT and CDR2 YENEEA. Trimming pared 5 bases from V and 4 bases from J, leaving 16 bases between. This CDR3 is CASSPGPLGADTQYF. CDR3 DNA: TGTGCCAGCAGCCCAGGCCCCCTCGGCGCAGATACGCAGTATTTT. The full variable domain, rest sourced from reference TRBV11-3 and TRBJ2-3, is EAGVVQSPRYKIIEKKQPVAFWCNPISGHNTLYWYLQNLGQGPELLIRYENEEAVDDSQLPKDRFSAERLKGVDSTLKIQPAELGDSAVYLCASSPGPLGADTQYFGPGTRLTVL.

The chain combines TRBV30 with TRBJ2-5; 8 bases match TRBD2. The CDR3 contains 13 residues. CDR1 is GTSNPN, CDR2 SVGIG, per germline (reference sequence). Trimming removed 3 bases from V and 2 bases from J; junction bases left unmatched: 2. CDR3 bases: TGTGCCTGGAGCAGCGGGGGTCAAGAGACCCAGTACTTC. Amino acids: CAWSSGGQETQYF.

CDR3 region: CASKDKGEYNEQFF. The CDR3 coding sequence is TGTGCCAGCAAGGACAAGGGGGAATACAATGAGCAGTTCTTC. The rearrangement uses TRBV2 and TRBJ2-1, with TRBD1 as a possible D gene (6 bases). Germline CDR1 reads SNHLY; CDR2 reads FYNNEI. This CDR3 has 14 residues. V was clipped by 7 bases and J by 4 bases, with 14 bases between them.

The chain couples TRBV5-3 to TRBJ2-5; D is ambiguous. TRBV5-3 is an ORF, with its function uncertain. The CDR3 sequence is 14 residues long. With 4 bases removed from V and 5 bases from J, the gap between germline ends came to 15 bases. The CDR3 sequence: CARSRLSPLETQYF. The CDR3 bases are TGTGCCAGAAGCCGTCTAAGCCCCTTGGAGACCCAGTACTTC.

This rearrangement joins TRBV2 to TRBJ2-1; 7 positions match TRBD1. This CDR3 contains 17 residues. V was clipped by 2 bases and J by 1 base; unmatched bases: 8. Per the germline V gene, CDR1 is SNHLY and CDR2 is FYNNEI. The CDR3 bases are TGTGCCAGCAGTGAAATCTGGGACAGAACTTCCTACAATGAGCAGTTCTTC. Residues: CASSEIWDRTSYNEQFF.

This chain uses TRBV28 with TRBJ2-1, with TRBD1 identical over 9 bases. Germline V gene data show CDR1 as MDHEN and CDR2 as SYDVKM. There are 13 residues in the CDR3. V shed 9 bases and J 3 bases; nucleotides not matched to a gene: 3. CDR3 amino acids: CASGTGSYNEQFF. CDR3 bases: TGTGCCAGTGGGACAGGGAGCTACAATGAGCAGTTCTTC.

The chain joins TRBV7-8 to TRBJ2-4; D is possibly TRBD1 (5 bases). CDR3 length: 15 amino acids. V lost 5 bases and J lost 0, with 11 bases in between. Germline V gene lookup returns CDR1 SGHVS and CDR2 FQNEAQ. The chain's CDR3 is CASSRDSLAKNIQYF. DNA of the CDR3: TGTGCCAGCAGCAGAGACAGCCTAGCCAAAAACATTCAGTACTTC.

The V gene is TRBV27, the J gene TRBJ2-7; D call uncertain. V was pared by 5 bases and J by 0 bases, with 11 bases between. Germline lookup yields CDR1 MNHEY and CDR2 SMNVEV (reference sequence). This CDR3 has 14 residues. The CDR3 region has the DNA TGTGCCAGCAGTCCTCTTGCAGTCTCCTACGAGCAGTACTTC. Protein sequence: CASSPLAVSYEQYF.

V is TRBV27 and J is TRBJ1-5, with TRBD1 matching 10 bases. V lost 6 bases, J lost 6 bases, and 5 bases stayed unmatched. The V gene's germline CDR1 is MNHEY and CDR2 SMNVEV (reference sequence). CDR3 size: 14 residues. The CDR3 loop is CASRGGTGVQPQHF. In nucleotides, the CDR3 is TGTGCCAGCAGGGGCGGGACAGGGGTTCAGCCCCAGCATTTT.

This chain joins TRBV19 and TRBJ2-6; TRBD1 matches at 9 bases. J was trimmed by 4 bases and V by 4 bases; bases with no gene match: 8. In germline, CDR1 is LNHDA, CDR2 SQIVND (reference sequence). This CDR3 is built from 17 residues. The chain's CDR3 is CASSSPTGGSGANVLTF. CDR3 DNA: TGTGCCAGTAGTAGTCCGACAGGGGGATCCGGGGCCAACGTCCTGACTTTC.

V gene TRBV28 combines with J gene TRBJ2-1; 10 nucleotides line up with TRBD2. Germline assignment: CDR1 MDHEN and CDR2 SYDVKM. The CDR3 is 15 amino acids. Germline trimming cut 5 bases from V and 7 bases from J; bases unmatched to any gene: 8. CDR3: CASSIWASGRNEQFF. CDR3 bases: TGTGCCAGCAGTATTTGGGCTAGCGGGAGAAATGAGCAGTTCTTC.

CDR3 in DNA: TGTGCCAGCAGTTACCGGACTAGCGGGGTATCCTACGAGCAGTACTTC. Its protein is CASSYRTSGVSYEQYF. The V call is TRBV6-5, the J call TRBJ2-7; 12 positions agree with TRBD2. The trim removed 2 bases at V and 1 base at J, leaving 3 bases unmatched. CDR3 length: 16 residues. The germline V gene encodes CDR1 MNHEY and CDR2 SVGAGI.

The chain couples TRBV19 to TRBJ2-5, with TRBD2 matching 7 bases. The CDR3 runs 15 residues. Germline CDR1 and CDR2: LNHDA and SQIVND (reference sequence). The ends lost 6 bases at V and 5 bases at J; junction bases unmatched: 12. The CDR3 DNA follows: TGTGCCAGTAGCCGGCGGGGGACGTCAGGTGAGACCCAGTACTTC. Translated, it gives CASSRRGTSGETQYF. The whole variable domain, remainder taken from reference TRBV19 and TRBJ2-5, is DGGITQSPKYLFRKEGQNVTLSCEQNLNHDAMYWYRQDPGQGLRLIYYSQIVNDFQKGDIAEGYSVSREKKESFPLTVTSAQKNPTAFYLCASSRRGTSGETQYFGPGTRLLVL.

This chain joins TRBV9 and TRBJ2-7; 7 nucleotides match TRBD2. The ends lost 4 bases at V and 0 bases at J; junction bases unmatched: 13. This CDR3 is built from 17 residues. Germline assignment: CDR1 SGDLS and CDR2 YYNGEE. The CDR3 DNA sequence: TGTGCCAGCAGCCCGAGAGCCGCCGGGGGGAGCTCCTACGAGCAGTACTTC. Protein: CASSPRAAGGSSYEQYF.

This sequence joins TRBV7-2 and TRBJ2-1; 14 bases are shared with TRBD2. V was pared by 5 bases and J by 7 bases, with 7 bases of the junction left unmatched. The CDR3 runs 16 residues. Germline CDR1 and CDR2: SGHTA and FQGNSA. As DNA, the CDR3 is TGTGCCAGCAGCCCTCACAGACTAGCGGGAGGGAATGAGCAGTTCTTC. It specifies CASSPHRLAGGNEQFF.

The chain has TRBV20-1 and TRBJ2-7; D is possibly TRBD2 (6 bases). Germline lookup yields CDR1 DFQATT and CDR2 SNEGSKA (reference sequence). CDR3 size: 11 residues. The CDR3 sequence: CGRDSLGEQYF. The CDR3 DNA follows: TGCGGGCGGGATAGCCTGGGTGAGCAGTACTTC.

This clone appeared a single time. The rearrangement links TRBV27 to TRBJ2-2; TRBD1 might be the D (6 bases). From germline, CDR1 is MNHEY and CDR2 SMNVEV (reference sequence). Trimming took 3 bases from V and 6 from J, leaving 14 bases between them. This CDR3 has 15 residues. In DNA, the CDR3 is TGTGCCAGCAGTTTCTCCGGGACACTGGCCGGGGAGCTGTTTTTT. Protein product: CASSFSGTLAGELFF.

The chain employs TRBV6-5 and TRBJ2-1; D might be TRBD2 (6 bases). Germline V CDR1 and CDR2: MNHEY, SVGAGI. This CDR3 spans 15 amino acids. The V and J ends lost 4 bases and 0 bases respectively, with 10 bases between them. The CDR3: CASSFTGVSYNEQFF. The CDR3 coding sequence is TGTGCCAGCAGTTTTACGGGAGTCTCCTACAATGAGCAGTTCTTC.

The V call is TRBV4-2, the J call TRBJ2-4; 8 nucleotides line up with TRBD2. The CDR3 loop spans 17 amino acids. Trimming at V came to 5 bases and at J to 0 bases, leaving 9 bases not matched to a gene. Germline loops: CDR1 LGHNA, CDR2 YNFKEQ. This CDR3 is CASSEVRGDLAKNIQYF. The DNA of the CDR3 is TGTGCCAGCAGCGAAGTGCGGGGGGACTTAGCCAAAAACATTCAGTACTTC.

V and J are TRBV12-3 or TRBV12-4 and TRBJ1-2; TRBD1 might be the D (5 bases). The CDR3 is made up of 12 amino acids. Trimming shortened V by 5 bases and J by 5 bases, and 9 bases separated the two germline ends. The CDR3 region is CASSDRQYGYTF. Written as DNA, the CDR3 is TGTGCCAGCAGTGATCGACAGTATGGCTACACCTTC.

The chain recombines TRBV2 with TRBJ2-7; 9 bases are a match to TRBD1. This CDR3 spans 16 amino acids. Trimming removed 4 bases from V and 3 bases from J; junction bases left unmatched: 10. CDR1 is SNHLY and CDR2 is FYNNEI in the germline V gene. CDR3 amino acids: CASSGTTGTGIYEQYF. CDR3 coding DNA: TGTGCCAGCAGTGGAACTACCGGGACAGGGATCTACGAGCAGTACTTC.

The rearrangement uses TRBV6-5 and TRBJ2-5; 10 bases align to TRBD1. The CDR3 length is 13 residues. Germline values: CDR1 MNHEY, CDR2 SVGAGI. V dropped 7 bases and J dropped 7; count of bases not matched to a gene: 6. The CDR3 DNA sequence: TGTGCCAGCAACCCGACAGGGGGCTTGACCCAGTACTTC. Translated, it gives CASNPTGGLTQYF.

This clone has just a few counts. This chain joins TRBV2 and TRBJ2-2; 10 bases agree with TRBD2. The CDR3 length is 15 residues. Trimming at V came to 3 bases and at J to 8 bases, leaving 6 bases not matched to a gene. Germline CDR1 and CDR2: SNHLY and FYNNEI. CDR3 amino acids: CASSDYLAGVGELFF. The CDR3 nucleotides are TGTGCCAGCAGTGACTATCTAGCGGGAGTTGGGGAGCTGTTTTTT.

The CDR3 DNA follows: TGTGCCACCAGCAGGCCTGACATTCCAACTAATGAAAAACTGTTTTTT. This gives the protein CATSRPDIPTNEKLFF. This chain joins TRBV15 and TRBJ1-4; D call uncertain. CDR3 length: 16 amino acids. CDR1 and CDR2 from the germline V gene are LNHNV and YYDKDF (reference sequence). V shed 3 bases and J shed 0 bases, with 11 bases lying between them.